This passage covers 9 T cell receptor beta chains from one sample sequenced in a study of radiation and T cells in renal cell carcinoma. Time point denoted: baseline pretreatment blood. Treatment: 15 Gy SBRT to primary tumor, nephrectomy 4 weeks later. The data were produced by immunoSEQ multiplex PCR, yet TCRdb's version contains in-frame clones alone and is incomplete. The sample lists about 59,000 clones; over 70% were seen once. Sequencing was performed on blood, taken from a patient whose treatment included radiotherapy and nephrectomy. These receptors all come from a man aged 55 to 69 with renal cell carcinoma.

Turning to this clone: Relative to the germline gene, one junction end is altered; a read error may explain this. This CDR3 is also generated by other DNA sequences in the sample. The chain couples TRBV10-2 to TRBJ1-5; D is uncertain. CDR1 and CDR2 (germline): WSHSY, SAAADI. The CDR3 is made up of 13 amino acids. The CDR3 is CASSAGNNQPQHF. In DNA form, the CDR3 reads TGCGCCAGCAGTGCCGGCAACAATCAACCCCAGCATTTT.

The V call is TRBV11-3, the J call TRBJ2-3, with D maybe TRBD1 (6 bases). V dropped 5 bases and J dropped 11 bases, with 20 bases sitting between them. This CDR3 spans 14 amino acids. Looked up from germline, CDR1 is SGHNT and CDR2 is YENEEA. The CDR3 coding sequence is TGTGCCAGCAGCGTAACCGGACAGACGGCAGGGCAGTATTTT. Its protein is CASSVTGQTAGQYF.

The chain has TRBV6-1 and TRBJ2-7, with D perhaps matching TRBD1 or TRBD2 (6 bases each). This CDR3 is 14 amino acids long. Germline loops: CDR1 MNHNS, CDR2 SASEGT. Trimming removed 5 bases from V and 2 bases from J, with 13 bases in between. CDR3 sequence: CASSRTAGPYEQYV. The CDR3 region has the DNA TGTGCCAGCAGTAGGACAGCGGGCCCCTACGAGCAGTACGTC.

This clone was observed a single time. This chain connects TRBV7-2 to TRBJ1-2; D gene unclear. Trimming stripped 0 bases from V and 5 bases from J, with 16 bases between. Germline V CDR1 and CDR2: SGHTA, FQGNSA. This CDR3 has 16 amino acids. CDR3 sequence reads: CASSLAGYSATYGYTF. The CDR3 DNA follows: TGTGCCAGCAGCTTAGCTGGGTATAGCGCGACGTATGGCTACACCTTC. The entire variable domain, with the rest obtained from reference TRBV7-2 and TRBJ1-2, is as follows: GAGVSQSPSNKVTEKGKDVELRCDPISGHTALYWYRQSLGQGLEFLIYFQGNSAPDKSGLPSDRFSAERTGGSVSTLTIQRTQQEDSAVYLCASSLAGYSATYGYTFGSGTRLTVV.

V is TRBV5-4 and J is TRBJ2-5, with D tentatively TRBD1 or TRBD2 (5 bases each). This CDR3 is 16 amino acids long. Trimming shortened V by 3 bases and J by 1 base, and 16 bases separated the two germline ends. Germline V gives CDR1 SGHNT, CDR2 YYREEE (reference sequence). In nucleotides, the CDR3 is TGTGCCAGCAGCTCCCCCGTCGGGACCGCCCAAGAGACCCAGTACTTC. Its protein product is CASSSPVGTAQETQYF.

CDR3 residues: CASQNGGANTEAFF. CDR3 in DNA: TGTGCCAGCCAGAACGGGGGGGCGAACACTGAAGCTTTCTTT. The chain has TRBV7-8 and TRBJ1-1, with D perhaps matching TRBD1 (6 bases). There are 14 residues in the CDR3. Germline V lookup: CDR1 SGHVS, CDR2 FQNEAQ. Trimming removed 8 bases at V and 1 base at J, with 14 bases between.

The chain carries TRBV5-1 and TRBJ2-3; 8 nucleotides line up with TRBD1. CDR1 and CDR2 (germline): SGHRS, YFSETQ. The CDR3 is 17 residues long. Trimming at V came to 2 bases and at J to 0 bases, leaving 8 bases not matched to a gene. CDR3 coding DNA: TGCGCCAGCAGCTTTTCAGGACAGGGTATGAGCACAGATACGCAGTATTTT. Protein product: CASSFSGQGMSTDTQYF.

This clone was counted a single time. The chain combines TRBV18 with TRBJ2-3; the match to TRBD1 covers 8 bases. CDR1 is KGHSH and CDR2 is LQKENI in the germline V gene. V shed 3 bases and J 1 base; nucleotides not matched to a gene: 3. The CDR3 has 15 residues. CDR3 region: CASSPSTGGTDTQYF. The CDR3 DNA follows: TGTGCCAGCTCACCTTCGACAGGGGGCACAGATACGCAGTATTTT.

The chain joins TRBV7-9 to TRBJ2-1; D possibly corresponds to TRBD2 (5 bases). The CDR3 runs to 18 residues. The germline gives CDR1 SEHNR, CDR2 FQNEAQ (reference sequence). V lost 5 bases and J lost 7, with 27 bases in between. The CDR3 DNA is TGTGCCAGCAGCCCACCCGGCGCGGGCCCATTGAGTATGAATGAGCAGTTCTTC. It is translated as CASSPPGAGPLSMNEQFF.